The sample holds a few counts of the clone carrying this TCR beta chain. Its cognate antigen is unknown. The entry originates in a study of CD8+ T cells in alopecia areata. Study findings and constraints: Just one nonresponder means the tie between baseline CD8+ expansion and response stays uncertain. Scalp clonality decreased significantly with tofacitinib, and so did expanded CD8+ clones among the top 100.

Following extraction, RNA underwent reverse transcription to cDNA, which served as the sequencing template. Libraries were prepared by immunoSEQ multiplex PCR; TCRdb keeps only in-frame clonotypes and omits some of them. The repertoire holds about 290,000 clones, with nearly 60% as singletons. As to treatment: oral pan-JAK inhibitor, 5-10 mg twice daily. The specimen was CD4+ T cells sorted from blood, collected at week 24, from a patient treated with tofacitinib. The receptor comes from a human donor with alopecia areata.

CDR3 bases: TGCAGCGTTGAACAAGGCGACGGAGGGCGCACAGATACGCAGTATTTT. It is translated as CSVEQGDGGRTDTQYF. This chain uses TRBV29-1 with TRBJ2-3, with D perhaps matching TRBD2 (6 bases). Germline CDR1 is SQVTM and CDR2 is ANQGSEA. The V end was cut by 2 bases, the J end by 1 base, with 16 bases between. CDR3 length: 16 residues.